The rows below give T cell receptor beta chains drawn from one sample of a study of cytomegalovirus exposure and HLA in healthy donors. TCRdb's copy holds only in-frame clones and misses some; the assay was immunoSEQ multiplex PCR. The data contain 150,000 or so clones, around 73% of them singletons. Sequencing input: PBMCs. These receptors were obtained from a female donor in good health and CMV-seronegative. CDR3s include the opening cysteine and the closing phenylalanine or tryptophan. The order of the fields is CDR3 DNA, CDR3 protein, clone size, D gene, J gene, V gene. A D gene is named only where the DNA matches it firmly. The listing skips clone size in some rows; elsewhere it reads once, few, many or a size class.

cdr3_nt: TGTGCCAGCAGCCCAGGACAGGGCAGCACTGAAGCTTTCTTT; cdr3_aa: CASSPGQGSTEAFF; clone_size: .; d_call: TRBD1; j_call: TRBJ1-1; v_call: TRBV7-6
cdr3_nt: TGTGCCAGCAGCTCTACAGGGGGCGACGAAAAACTGTTTTTT; cdr3_aa: CASSSTGGDEKLFF; clone_size: few; d_call: TRBD1; j_call: TRBJ1-4; v_call: TRBV5-6
cdr3_nt: TGTGCCAGCAGTCCTATAGCGGGCTTGGGCACAGATACGCAGTATTTT; cdr3_aa: CASSPIAGLGTDTQYF; clone_size: .; d_call: TRBD2; j_call: TRBJ2-3; v_call: TRBV28
cdr3_nt: TGTGCCTGGAGTGTATTATCTAATGAGCAGTTCTTC; cdr3_aa: CAWSVLSNEQFF; clone_size: .; d_call: .; j_call: TRBJ2-1; v_call: TRBV30
cdr3_nt: TGTGCCAGCAGTTACTCGGGGGACAGGGCATACGAGCAGTACTTC; cdr3_aa: CASSYSGDRAYEQYF; clone_size: .; d_call: TRBD1; j_call: TRBJ2-7; v_call: TRBV6-6
cdr3_nt: TGTGCCAGCAGCTGGGCAGCGGTAAACACCGGGGAGCTGTTTTTT; cdr3_aa: CASSWAAVNTGELFF; clone_size: .; d_call: .; j_call: TRBJ2-2; v_call: TRBV9
cdr3_nt: TGTGCCAGCAGGGCAGGCAGCAACTATGGCTACACCTTC; cdr3_aa: CASRAGSNYGYTF; clone_size: .; d_call: .; j_call: TRBJ1-2; v_call: TRBV28
cdr3_nt: TGTGCCAGCAGTTATTCTAGCGGGAGGGCAGGAGATACGCAGTATTTT; cdr3_aa: CASSYSSGRAGDTQYF; clone_size: .; d_call: TRBD2; j_call: TRBJ2-3; v_call: TRBV6-5
cdr3_nt: TGTGCCAGCAGTTACGTAACAGGGGATGAAGCTTTCTTT; cdr3_aa: CASSYVTGDEAFF; clone_size: .; d_call: TRBD1; j_call: TRBJ1-1; v_call: TRBV6-5
cdr3_nt: TGCGCCAGCAGCCAAGATCGGACTAGCGTATATACGCAGTATTTT; cdr3_aa: CASSQDRTSVYTQYF; clone_size: .; d_call: TRBD2; j_call: TRBJ2-3; v_call: TRBV4-3
cdr3_nt: TGTGCCAGCCGCGTCGAGGGGGCTAGGTCACCCCTCCACTTT; cdr3_aa: CASRVEGARSPLHF; clone_size: .; d_call: TRBD1; j_call: TRBJ1-6; v_call: TRBV5-6
cdr3_nt: TGCGCCAGCAGACCTCTGTGGGGGCCCACAGATACGCAGTATTTT; cdr3_aa: CASRPLWGPTDTQYF; clone_size: .; d_call: .; j_call: TRBJ2-3; v_call: TRBV5-1
cdr3_nt: TGTGCCAGCAGCAACCCCTACGGACTAGGGGAGCTTGGCGAGCAGTACTTC; cdr3_aa: CASSNPYGLGELGEQYF; clone_size: .; d_call: TRBD2; j_call: TRBJ2-7; v_call: TRBV28
cdr3_nt: TGTGCCAGCAGCCCCTGGGGGCCAGGGACCCTCTCTGGAAACACCATATATTTT; cdr3_aa: CASSPWGPGTLSGNTIYF; clone_size: .; d_call: .; j_call: TRBJ1-3; v_call: TRBV7-2
cdr3_nt: TGTGCCAGCAGTTCCGGGATCTCCTACGAGCAGTACTTC; cdr3_aa: CASSSGISYEQYF; clone_size: few; d_call: .; j_call: TRBJ2-7; v_call: TRBV7-6
cdr3_nt: TGTGCTAGTGCCCAGGGTCGGGGACAGCCCCTGGAGACCCAGTACTTC; cdr3_aa: CASAQGRGQPLETQYF; clone_size: .; d_call: TRBD1; j_call: TRBJ2-5; v_call: TRBV12-5
cdr3_nt: TGTGCCAGCAGCTTAGGCCTTAGCGGAACCAACCAAGAGACCCAGTACTTC; cdr3_aa: CASSLGLSGTNQETQYF; clone_size: once; d_call: .; j_call: TRBJ2-5; v_call: TRBV13
cdr3_nt: TGCGCCAGCAGCGGGACAGCCTCCTACGAGCAGTACTTC; cdr3_aa: CASSGTASYEQYF; clone_size: .; d_call: TRBD1; j_call: TRBJ2-7; v_call: TRBV5-1
cdr3_nt: TGCAGCGTTGCAACGCGCTACGAGCAGTACTTC; cdr3_aa: CSVATRYEQYF; clone_size: .; d_call: .; j_call: TRBJ2-7; v_call: TRBV29-1
cdr3_nt: TGTGCCAGCAGCTTAGAATTAGTAGCAAGCTACGAGCAGTACTTC; cdr3_aa: CASSLELVASYEQYF; clone_size: .; d_call: .; j_call: TRBJ2-7; v_call: TRBV11-2
cdr3_nt: TGCGCCAGCAGCCCGGGACAGGTCGCCGGGGAGCTGTTTTTT; cdr3_aa: CASSPGQVAGELFF; clone_size: .; d_call: TRBD1; j_call: TRBJ2-2; v_call: TRBV5-1
cdr3_nt: TGTGCCAGCAGCGTAGAAGCATGGGCAAACACTGAAGCTTTCTTT; cdr3_aa: CASSVEAWANTEAFF; clone_size: once; d_call: .; j_call: TRBJ1-1; v_call: TRBV9
cdr3_nt: TGTGCCTGGAGTGTAGCCAGGGCTTACACTGAAGCTTTCTTT; cdr3_aa: CAWSVARAYTEAFF; clone_size: .; d_call: .; j_call: TRBJ1-1; v_call: TRBV30
cdr3_nt: TGTGCCAGCAGACGTCAGGGGAGCCCATCCTACGAGCAGTACTTC; cdr3_aa: CASRRQGSPSYEQYF; clone_size: few; d_call: .; j_call: TRBJ2-7; v_call: TRBV13
cdr3_nt: TGTGCCAGCAGCTCGACAGGGACCTACAATGAGCAGTTCTTC; cdr3_aa: CASSSTGTYNEQFF; clone_size: .; d_call: TRBD1; j_call: TRBJ2-1; v_call: TRBV7-2
cdr3_nt: TGTGCCAGCAGCCTCACCCCACTAGCGGGCCGTAATGAGCAGTTCTTC; cdr3_aa: CASSLTPLAGRNEQFF; clone_size: .; d_call: TRBD2; j_call: TRBJ2-1; v_call: TRBV9
cdr3_nt: TGTGCCAGTAGTAAAGGGACTAACACCGGGGAGCTGTTTTTT; cdr3_aa: CASSKGTNTGELFF; clone_size: .; d_call: .; j_call: TRBJ2-2; v_call: TRBV19
cdr3_nt: TGTGCCAGCAGTTCTTATTCCGGGGAGCTGTTTTTT; cdr3_aa: CASSSYSGELFF; clone_size: .; d_call: .; j_call: TRBJ2-2; v_call: TRBV28
cdr3_nt: TGTGCCAGCAGCCCTGGGACAGTCACCGGGGAGCTGTTTTTT; cdr3_aa: CASSPGTVTGELFF; clone_size: .; d_call: TRBD1; j_call: TRBJ2-2; v_call: TRBV7-2
cdr3_nt: TGCAGCGTTGAAGGTCCTGGAGGCGAAAAACTGTTTTTT; cdr3_aa: CSVEGPGGEKLFF; clone_size: .; d_call: .; j_call: TRBJ1-4; v_call: TRBV29-1
cdr3_nt: TGTGCCAGCAGTTTATGGGGGGGGCGCTTAGGCGGCTACACCTTC; cdr3_aa: CASSLWGGRLGGYTF; clone_size: .; d_call: .; j_call: TRBJ1-2; v_call: TRBV27
cdr3_nt: TGTGCCACCAGCAGAGCCGGTCGACAGAGCTCCTACGAGCAGTACTTC; cdr3_aa: CATSRAGRQSSYEQYF; clone_size: .; d_call: .; j_call: TRBJ2-7; v_call: TRBV15
cdr3_nt: TGTGCCAGCAGTCCCCGGGTAGGGGGCACAACTAATGAAAAACTGTTTTTT; cdr3_aa: CASSPRVGGTTNEKLFF; clone_size: .; d_call: TRBD1; j_call: TRBJ1-4; v_call: TRBV27
cdr3_nt: TGTGCCAGCAGTTCGACTAGCGAAAATGAGCAGTTCTTC; cdr3_aa: CASSSTSENEQFF; clone_size: .; d_call: TRBD2; j_call: TRBJ2-1; v_call: TRBV6-4
cdr3_nt: TGTGCCAGCAGACCAGGGCCCCGGGATGAAAAACTGTTTTTT; cdr3_aa: CASRPGPRDEKLFF; clone_size: .; d_call: .; j_call: TRBJ1-4; v_call: TRBV28
cdr3_nt: TGTGCCACCAGCAGAGAGTTGGCTAGCGGGAGGGCAACTTACAATGAGCAGTTCTTC; cdr3_aa: CATSRELASGRATYNEQFF; clone_size: .; d_call: TRBD2; j_call: TRBJ2-1; v_call: TRBV15
cdr3_nt: TGTGCCAGCAGCTTAGGGGGTAGCGGGATGACCACAGATACGCAGTATTTT; cdr3_aa: CASSLGGSGMTTDTQYF; clone_size: .; d_call: TRBD2; j_call: TRBJ2-3; v_call: TRBV13
cdr3_nt: TGTGCCACCAGCTCTCGACGGGACTATGGCTACACCTTC; cdr3_aa: CATSSRRDYGYTF; clone_size: .; d_call: .; j_call: TRBJ1-2; v_call: TRBV15
cdr3_nt: TGTGCCAGCTCACCGGCAGGACAGGGGTCGGCCTACGAGCAGTACTTC; cdr3_aa: CASSPAGQGSAYEQYF; clone_size: .; d_call: TRBD1; j_call: TRBJ2-7; v_call: TRBV18
cdr3_nt: TGTGCCTGGAGGGCCCCTCTGGGACATACGAACACTGAAGCTTTCTTT; cdr3_aa: CAWRAPLGHTNTEAFF; clone_size: .; d_call: .; j_call: TRBJ1-1; v_call: TRBV30
cdr3_nt: TGCAGCGTTGAAGCTAGCCGCCCCTACAATGAGCAGTTCTTC; cdr3_aa: CSVEASRPYNEQFF; clone_size: .; d_call: .; j_call: TRBJ2-1; v_call: TRBV29-1
cdr3_nt: TGCGCCAGCAGCCAAGATCGCCGGGAGCAGTACTTC; cdr3_aa: CASSQDRREQYF; clone_size: .; d_call: .; j_call: TRBJ2-7; v_call: TRBV4-3
cdr3_nt: TGTGCCAGCGGGACAGGGTTTAGCTACGAGCAGTACTTC; cdr3_aa: CASGTGFSYEQYF; clone_size: .; d_call: TRBD1; j_call: TRBJ2-7; v_call: TRBV2
cdr3_nt: TGTGCCAGCAGTGAATACACAGATACGCAGTATTTT; cdr3_aa: CASSEYTDTQYF; clone_size: .; d_call: .; j_call: TRBJ2-3; v_call: TRBV2
cdr3_nt: TGCGCCAGCAGCTTGGTAGGGGACAGATACACTGAAGCTTTCTTT; cdr3_aa: CASSLVGDRYTEAFF; clone_size: .; d_call: TRBD1; j_call: TRBJ1-1; v_call: TRBV5-1
cdr3_nt: TGTGCCAGCAGCTTGGTGGGGGGCTCTGGAAACACCATATATTTT; cdr3_aa: CASSLVGGSGNTIYF; clone_size: .; d_call: .; j_call: TRBJ1-3; v_call: TRBV5-6
cdr3_nt: TGTGCCAGCAGGTGGCGGAGCGGAAACACTGAAGCTTTCTTT; cdr3_aa: CASRWRSGNTEAFF; clone_size: .; d_call: .; j_call: TRBJ1-1; v_call: TRBV5-6
cdr3_nt: TGTGCCAGCAGCTCGGGTATTAGGGGAGGCTACACCTTC; cdr3_aa: CASSSGIRGGYTF; clone_size: .; d_call: .; j_call: TRBJ1-2; v_call: TRBV5-6
cdr3_nt: TGTGCCAGCAGTGGGCAGCAGACCCAGTACTTC; cdr3_aa: CASSGQQTQYF; clone_size: .; d_call: .; j_call: TRBJ2-5; v_call: TRBV28
cdr3_nt: TGTGCCAGCAGCTTAGAGTCCCAGTCCGAGCAGTACTTC; cdr3_aa: CASSLESQSEQYF; clone_size: .; d_call: .; j_call: TRBJ2-7; v_call: TRBV7-9
cdr3_nt: TGCGCCAGCAGCTTGTTAGGGAGGGAAAACACTGAAGCTTTCTTT; cdr3_aa: CASSLLGRENTEAFF; clone_size: .; d_call: .; j_call: TRBJ1-1; v_call: TRBV5-1
cdr3_nt: TGCGCCAGCAGCCAATCGATCCGAGGCTACAATGAGCAGTTCTTC; cdr3_aa: CASSQSIRGYNEQFF; clone_size: .; d_call: .; j_call: TRBJ2-1; v_call: TRBV4-1